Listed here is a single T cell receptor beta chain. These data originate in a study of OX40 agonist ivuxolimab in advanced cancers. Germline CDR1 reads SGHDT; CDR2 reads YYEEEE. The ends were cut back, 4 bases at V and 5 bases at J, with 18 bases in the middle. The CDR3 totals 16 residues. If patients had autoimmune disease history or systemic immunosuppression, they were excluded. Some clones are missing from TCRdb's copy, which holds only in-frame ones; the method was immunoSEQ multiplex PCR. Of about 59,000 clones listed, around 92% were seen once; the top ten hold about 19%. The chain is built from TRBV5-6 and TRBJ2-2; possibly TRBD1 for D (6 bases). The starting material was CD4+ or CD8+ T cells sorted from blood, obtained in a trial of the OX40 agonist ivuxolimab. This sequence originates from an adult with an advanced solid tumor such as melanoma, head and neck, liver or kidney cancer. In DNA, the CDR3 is TGTGCCAGCAGCCCCCTACAGGGAATTTGGACCGGGGAGCTGTTTTTT. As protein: CASSPLQGIWTGELFF.